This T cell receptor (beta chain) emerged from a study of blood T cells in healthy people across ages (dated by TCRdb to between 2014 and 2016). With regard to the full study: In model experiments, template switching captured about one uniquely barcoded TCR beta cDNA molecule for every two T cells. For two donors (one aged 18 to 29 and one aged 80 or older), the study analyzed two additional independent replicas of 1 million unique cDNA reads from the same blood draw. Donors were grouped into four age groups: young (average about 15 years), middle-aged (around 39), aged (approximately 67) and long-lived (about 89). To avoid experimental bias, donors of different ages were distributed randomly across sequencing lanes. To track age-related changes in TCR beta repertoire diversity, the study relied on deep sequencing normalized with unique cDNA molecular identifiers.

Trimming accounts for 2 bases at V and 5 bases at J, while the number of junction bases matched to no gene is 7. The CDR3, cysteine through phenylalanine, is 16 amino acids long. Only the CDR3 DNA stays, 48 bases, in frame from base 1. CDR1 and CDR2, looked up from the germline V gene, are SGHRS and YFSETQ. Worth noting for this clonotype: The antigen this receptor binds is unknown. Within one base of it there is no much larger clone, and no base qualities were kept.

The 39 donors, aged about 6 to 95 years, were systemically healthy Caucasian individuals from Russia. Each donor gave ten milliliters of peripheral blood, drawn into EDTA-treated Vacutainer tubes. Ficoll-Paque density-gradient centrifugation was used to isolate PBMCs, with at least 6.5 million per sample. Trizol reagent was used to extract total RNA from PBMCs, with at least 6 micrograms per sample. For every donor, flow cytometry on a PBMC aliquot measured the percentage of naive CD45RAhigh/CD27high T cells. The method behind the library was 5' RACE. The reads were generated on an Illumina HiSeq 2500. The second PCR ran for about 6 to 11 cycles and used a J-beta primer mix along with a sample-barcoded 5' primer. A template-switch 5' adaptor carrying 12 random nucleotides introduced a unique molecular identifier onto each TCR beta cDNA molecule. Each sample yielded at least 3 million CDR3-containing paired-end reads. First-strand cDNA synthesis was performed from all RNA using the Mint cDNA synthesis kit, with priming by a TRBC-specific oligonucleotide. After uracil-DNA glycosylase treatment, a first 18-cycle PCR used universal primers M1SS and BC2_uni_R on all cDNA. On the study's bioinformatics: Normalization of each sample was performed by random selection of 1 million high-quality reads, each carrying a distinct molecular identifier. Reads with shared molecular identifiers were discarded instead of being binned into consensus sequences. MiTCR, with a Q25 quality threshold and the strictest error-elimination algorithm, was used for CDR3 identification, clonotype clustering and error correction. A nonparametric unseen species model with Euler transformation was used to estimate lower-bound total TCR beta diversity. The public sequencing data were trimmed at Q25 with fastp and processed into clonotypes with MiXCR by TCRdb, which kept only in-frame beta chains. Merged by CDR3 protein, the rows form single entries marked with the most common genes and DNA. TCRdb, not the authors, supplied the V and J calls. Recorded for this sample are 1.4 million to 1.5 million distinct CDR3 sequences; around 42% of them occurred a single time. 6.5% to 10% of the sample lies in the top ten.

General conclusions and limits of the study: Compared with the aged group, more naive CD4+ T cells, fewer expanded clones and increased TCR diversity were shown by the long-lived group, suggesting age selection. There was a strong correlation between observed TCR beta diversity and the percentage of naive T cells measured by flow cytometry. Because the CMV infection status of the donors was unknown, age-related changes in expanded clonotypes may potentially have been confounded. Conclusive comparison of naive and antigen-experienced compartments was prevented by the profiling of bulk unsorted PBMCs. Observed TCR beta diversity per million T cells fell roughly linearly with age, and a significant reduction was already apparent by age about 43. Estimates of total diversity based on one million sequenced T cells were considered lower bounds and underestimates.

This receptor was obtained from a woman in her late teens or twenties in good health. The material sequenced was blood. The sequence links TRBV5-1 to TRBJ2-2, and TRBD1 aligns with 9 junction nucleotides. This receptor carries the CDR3 CASSFTGGGDTGELFF. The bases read TGCGCCAGCAGCTTTACAGGGGGCGGAGATACCGGGGAGCTGTTTTTT.